These 20 T cell receptor beta chains came from one sample sequenced in a study of T cells in localized non-small cell lung cancer. Here immunoSEQ multiplex PCR was the method, and the copy in TCRdb shows in-frame clones only, minus some. The sample records 4,400 or so clones, around 30% being singletons. The source material was lung tumor tissue, sampled before any cancer treatment. Receptor source: a male donor at least 60 years old with stage III lung adenocarcinoma.

V and J are TRBV25-1 and TRBJ1-4, with D possibly TRBD1 on 6 matching bases. There are 14 residues in the CDR3. V was clipped by 5 bases and J by 8 bases, with 15 bases between them. The germline gives CDR1 MGHDK, CDR2 SYGVNS. The CDR3 region has the DNA TGTGCCAGCAGTCGCGGGGGCGGTGGAGAAAAACTGTTTTTT. It is translated as CASSRGGGGEKLFF.

In this sample, this clone turned up once. This chain links TRBV28 with TRBJ2-7; perhaps TRBD1 as D (6 bases). This CDR3 is built from 14 residues. The germline V gene has CDR1 MDHEN and CDR2 SYDVKM. V was shortened by 2 bases and J by 2 bases, with 10 bases between the two germline ends. The CDR3 coding sequence is TGTGCCAGCAGTTTAAGTAGGGACACCTACGAGCAGTACTTC. Residues: CASSLSRDTYEQYF.

CDR3 DNA sequence: TGTGCCAGCAGTTACTCCTGGAGTGGAGACCAAAAACTGTTTTTT. It specifies CASSYSWSGDQKLFF. The chain recombines TRBV6-7 with TRBJ1-4; no reliable D call. TRBV6-7 carries the ORF label, with uncertain function. The CDR3 is made up of 15 amino acids. Trimming cost V 0 bases and J 9 bases, with 14 bases left between them.

This chain joins TRBV29-1 and TRBJ2-3; no definite D call. This CDR3 region has 13 residues. Per germline, CDR1 SQVTM and CDR2 ANQGSEA. V lost 4 bases and J lost 1, with 9 bases in between. This chain's CDR3 is CSVVGHRTDTQYF. For the CDR3, the DNA is TGCAGCGTTGTCGGGCACCGCACAGATACGCAGTATTTT.

This clone was seen more than once but under ten times. The rearrangement links TRBV11-3 to TRBJ2-7; 10 bases line up with TRBD2. V gave up 2 bases and J gave up 6 bases; unmatched junction bases: 7. The germline V gene has CDR1 SGHNT and CDR2 YENEEA. The CDR3 sequence is 15 residues long. CDR3 sequence reads: CASSLQVAGGGEQYF. CDR3 coding DNA: TGTGCCAGCAGCTTACAGGTAGCGGGAGGTGGCGAGCAGTACTTC.

This clone has just a few counts. This chain uses TRBV6-8 with TRBJ2-3; TRBD2 aligns across 9 bases. Germline CDR1 and CDR2: MNHGY and SAAAGT. This CDR3 is 15 amino acids long. J was trimmed by 3 bases and V by 10 bases; bases with no gene match: 11. For the CDR3, the DNA is TGTGCCATCAGGGAGGGCAGCGGGAGGACAGATACGCAGTATTTT. Residues: CAIREGSGRTDTQYF.

The chain combines TRBV5-1 with TRBJ1-1, with unresolved D. Trimming removed 1 base at V and 0 bases at J, with 7 bases between. Germline CDR1 SGHRS, CDR2 YFSETQ. The CDR3 runs to 14 residues. CDR3 in amino acids: CASSLNRMNTEAFF. CDR3 DNA: TGCGCCAGCAGCTTGAATCGTATGAACACTGAAGCTTTCTTT.

The chain has TRBV6-8 and TRBJ2-2; the D call may be TRBD1 or TRBD2 (5 bases each). The germline CDR1 and CDR2 sequences are MNHGY and SAAAGT. The CDR3 has 17 residues. V was clipped by 0 bases and J by 1 base, with 12 bases between them. CDR3 DNA: TGTGCCAGCAGTTACTCCCCTGAGGGACGGAACACCGGGGAGCTGTTTTTT. Amino acid sequence: CASSYSPEGRNTGELFF.

This chain joins TRBV11-1 and TRBJ2-3, with 8 bases identical to TRBD1. CDR1 SGHAT and CDR2 FQDESV come from the germline V gene (reference sequence). With V trimmed by 5 bases and J by 3 bases, 4 bases remained unmatched. There are 14 residues in the CDR3. The CDR3 loop reads CASSPRQGTDTQYF. CDR3 in DNA: TGTGCCAGCAGCCCCCGACAGGGGACAGATACGCAGTATTTT.

The rearrangement uses TRBV29-1 and TRBJ2-5; tentative D call: TRBD2 (5 bases). The V and J ends lost 1 base and 5 bases respectively, with 11 bases between them. The CDR3 sequence is 13 residues long. Germline V gives CDR1 SQVTM, CDR2 ANQGSEA. CDR3 in DNA: TGCAGCGTTGAAGTCGGGGTCGGGGAGACCCAGTACTTC. This gives the protein CSVEVGVGETQYF. Full variable domain (missing parts from reference TRBV29-1 and TRBJ2-5): SAVISQKPSRDICQRGTSLTIQCQVDSQVTMMFWYRQQPGQSLTLIATANQGSEATYESGFVIDKFPISRPNLTFSTLTVSNMSPEDSSIYLCSVEVGVGETQYFGPGTRLLVL.

The gene calls are TRBV19 and TRBJ2-2; the D is unclear. Germline V CDR1 and CDR2: LNHDA, SQIVND (reference sequence). The CDR3 loop spans 15 amino acids. Trimming left V 1 base short and J 4 bases short, with 10 bases between. The CDR3 DNA is TGTGCCAGTAGTATAGGTTCGATGTCCACCGGGGAGCTGTTTTTT. Its translation: CASSIGSMSTGELFF.

Only one count was recorded for this clone. V and J are TRBV30 and TRBJ1-4, with TRBD1 matching over 7 bases. J lost 6 bases, V lost 4 bases, and 11 bases had no gene match. The CDR3 is made up of 15 amino acids. CDR1 is GTSNPN and CDR2 is SVGIG in the germline V gene (reference sequence). CDR3: CAWKQGPGVYEKLFF. CDR3 coding DNA: TGTGCCTGGAAACAGGGGCCAGGTGTCTATGAAAAACTGTTTTTT.

This clone was seen only a few times. This chain connects TRBV7-6 to TRBJ2-5; 7 nucleotides line up with TRBD1. CDR3 length equals 17 residues. After removal of 5 bases from V and 6 bases from J, the junction contained 18 bases not matched to a gene. CDR1 and CDR2 from the germline V gene are SGHVS and FNYEAQ. The CDR3 DNA is TGTGCCAGCAGCCGAACCGCGACAGGGATATTGAGAAAGACCCAGTACTTC. Its translation: CASSRTATGILRKTQYF.

The chain combines TRBV10-2 with TRBJ2-3; perhaps TRBD1 as D (6 bases). Per the germline V gene, CDR1 is WSHSY and CDR2 is SAAADI. The CDR3 length is 15 residues. V was clipped by 4 bases and J by 3 bases, with 14 bases between them. The CDR3 region has the DNA TGCGCCAGCAGTGTTGAGGGGGTAGTGACAGATACGCAGTATTTT. Encoded protein: CASSVEGVVTDTQYF.

This clone was detected a few times. The DNA for the CDR3 is TGTGCCAGCAGCACAGGGTTTAGCTATGGCTACACCTTC. Its translation is CASSTGFSYGYTF. V is TRBV6-8 and J is TRBJ1-2, with TRBD1 as a possible D gene (6 bases). This CDR3 has 13 residues. V lost 6 bases and J 4 bases, leaving 12 bases between the germline ends. Germline V gene data show CDR1 as MNHGY and CDR2 as SAAAGT.

In this sample, this clone turned up a few times. The chain employs TRBV11-3 and TRBJ1-2; the D gene is possibly TRBD1 (6 bases). Germline CDR1 is SGHNT and CDR2 is YENEEA. Between the trimmed V and J ends, which lost 1 base and 4 bases, there was a span of 10 bases. CDR3 length: 14 residues. CDR3 DNA: TGTGCCAGCAGCTTAGTAGAGGGGGTCTATGGCTACACCTTC. This encodes CASSLVEGVYGYTF.

The gene calls are TRBV28 and TRBJ2-1; possibly TRBD1 for D (5 bases). The CDR3 sequence is 15 residues long. Germline assignment: CDR1 MDHEN and CDR2 SYDVKM. The V end lost 6 bases, the J end lost 8 bases, and 20 bases lay between the germline ends. The CDR3 DNA reads TGTGCCAGCAGCCCTGTGGGGCCCAGGAACGATGAGCAGTTCTTC. Translated: CASSPVGPRNDEQFF.

This clone was counted only a few times. The CDR3 nucleotides read TGTGCCAGCAGTTACTTCTACCCGGGACAGGGGTTTTCCGGGGAGCTGTTTTTT. This gives the protein CASSYFYPGQGFSGELFF. The chain has TRBV6-8 and TRBJ2-2; TRBD1 agrees at 10 bases. The germline gives CDR1 MNHGY, CDR2 SAAAGT. The CDR3 sequence is 18 residues long. The V and J ends lost 1 base and 6 bases, in that order; junction bases with no gene match: 11.

This clone is medium-sized. The rearrangement links TRBV28 to TRBJ2-2; perhaps TRBD1 as D (6 bases). The CDR3 contains 15 residues. Germline V CDR1 and CDR2: MDHEN, SYDVKM. V lost 6 bases and J 5 bases, leaving 16 bases between the germline ends. CDR3 nucleotides: TGTGCCAGCAGCCCAGCCAGGGGACGAACCGGGGAGCTGTTTTTT. The encoded protein is CASSPARGRTGELFF.

The rearrangement links TRBV19 to TRBJ2-7; D unresolved. V lost 3 bases and J lost 3, with 9 bases in between. CDR3 length: 13 amino acids. Germline V CDR1 and CDR2: LNHDA, SQIVND (reference sequence). CDR3 in DNA: TGTGCCAGTAGTATTGTCCTCGGCTACGAGCAGTACTTC. Translation gives CASSIVLGYEQYF.